The 24 T cell receptor beta chains below come from one sample, sequenced in a study of cytomegalovirus exposure and HLA in healthy donors. PCR involved 60 Vbeta and 13 Jbeta primers. Here immunoSEQ multiplex PCR was the method, and the copy in TCRdb shows in-frame clones only, minus some. The sample consists of 200,000 to 250,000 clones, 82% of them appearing once. Material for sequencing was PBMCs. These receptors were obtained from a middle-aged woman in good health and CMV-seronegative.

The chain carries TRBV15 and TRBJ1-2; 8 bases match TRBD1. This CDR3 has 14 amino acids. V dropped 3 bases and J dropped 8; count of bases not matched to a gene: 8. CDR1 and CDR2 from the germline V gene are LNHNV and YYDKDF (reference sequence). The chain's CDR3 is CATSRRTTGDGYTF. The DNA of the CDR3 is TGTGCCACCAGCAGGCGAACGACAGGGGACGGCTACACCTTC. Looking up the rest from reference TRBV15 and TRBJ1-2 gives the full variable domain: DAMVIQNPRYQVTQFGKPVTLSCSQTLNHNVMYWYQQKSSQAPKLLFHYYDKDFNNEADTPDNFQSRRPNTSFCFLDIRSPGLGDTAMYLCATSRRTTGDGYTFGSGTRLTVV.

The rearrangement links TRBV7-2 to TRBJ1-5; TRBD1 might be the D (6 bases). Trimming pared 3 bases from V and 4 bases from J, leaving 10 bases between. There are 14 residues in the CDR3. Germline lookup yields CDR1 SGHTA and CDR2 FQGNSA. For the CDR3, the DNA is TGTGCCAGCAGCTTTGGCAGGGGTAATCAGCCCCAGCATTTT. It specifies CASSFGRGNQPQHF.

The V gene is TRBV2, the J gene TRBJ2-5; TRBD1 agrees at 7 bases. The CDR3 contains 12 residues. With V trimmed by 6 bases and J by 5 bases, 3 bases remained unmatched. Germline-derived CDR1 and CDR2 are SNHLY and FYNNEI. CDR3 in DNA: TGTGCCAGCAGGCGACAGGGCGAGACCCAGTACTTC. Its translation is CASRRQGETQYF. Combining the CDR3 with reference TRBV2 and TRBJ2-5 gives the whole variable domain EPEVTQTPSHQVTQMGQEVILRCVPISNHLYFYWYRQILGQKVEFLVSFYNNEISEKSEIFDDQFSVERPDGSNFTLKIRSTKLEDSAMYFCASRRQGETQYFGPGTRLLVL.

The rearrangement uses TRBV6-1 and TRBJ1-1; TRBD1 is a possible D gene (6 bases). V gave up 6 bases and J gave up 1 base, with 9 bases separating them. Germline values: CDR1 MNHNS, CDR2 SASEGT. The CDR3 length is 13 residues. The CDR3: CASRQGSNTEAFF. The CDR3 bases are TGTGCCAGCAGACAGGGATCGAACACTGAAGCTTTCTTT.

V usage is TRBV5-5 and J usage is TRBJ1-1, with TRBD1 as a possible D gene (6 bases). Germline assignment: CDR1 SGHKS and CDR2 YYEKEE (reference sequence). V was pared by 4 bases and J by 5 bases, with 18 bases between. CDR3 length equals 15 residues. The CDR3 nucleotides are TGTGCCAGCAGCAAGGGACATCCTGCGGGTACTGAAGCTTTCTTT. Protein sequence: CASSKGHPAGTEAFF. Looking up the rest from reference TRBV5-5 and TRBJ1-1 gives the full variable domain: DAGVTQSPTHLIKTRGQQVTLRCSPISGHKSVSWYQQVLGQGPQFIFQYYEKEERGRGNFPDRFSARQFPNYSSELNVNALLLGDSALYLCASSKGHPAGTEAFFGQGTRLTVV.

This chain connects TRBV4-3 to TRBJ2-2; TRBD2 matches 8 bases. CDR3 length: 15 amino acids. Germline V gene data show CDR1 as LGHNA and CDR2 as YSLEER. V was clipped by 4 bases and J by 3 bases; unmatched bases: 4. The DNA for the CDR3 is TGCGCCAGCAGCCGCGGACTAGCTGACACCGGGGAGCTGTTTTTT. Encoded protein: CASSRGLADTGELFF.

V is TRBV14 and J is TRBJ2-1; 8 bases match TRBD2. The CDR3 contains 15 residues. J was trimmed by 5 bases and V by 4 bases; bases with no gene match: 7. Germline V gene lookup returns CDR1 SGHDN and CDR2 FVKESK. The CDR3 DNA follows: TGTGCCAGCAGCCGGCTCGGGGGGGAGGACAATGAGCAGTTCTTC. It codes for CASSRLGGEDNEQFF. Filled out from reference TRBV14 and TRBJ2-1, the complete variable domain reads EAGVTQFPSHSVIEKGQTVTLRCDPISGHDNLYWYRRVMGKEIKFLLHFVKESKQDESGMPNNRFLAERTGGTYSTLKVQPAELEDSGVYFCASSRLGGEDNEQFFGPGTRLTVL.

The V call is TRBV11-2, the J call TRBJ2-7; 7 nucleotides match TRBD1. The CDR3 is 15 residues long. The junction had 5 bases not matched to a gene; V was cut back by 1 base and J by 2 bases. Germline V gene sequence: CDR1 SGHAT, CDR2 FQNNGV. CDR3 nucleotide sequence: TGTGCCAGCAGCTTAGTTGGGACAGAGACCTACGAGCAGTACTTC. Translation: CASSLVGTETYEQYF.

CDR3 DNA: TGTGCCTCCAACAGCAATGGCTACACCTTC. Amino acid sequence: CASNSNGYTF. The chain has TRBV30 and TRBJ1-2; D is ambiguous. The V gene's germline CDR1 is GTSNPN and CDR2 SVGIG (reference sequence). Trimming stripped 7 bases from V and 6 bases from J, with 9 bases between. CDR3 size: 10 residues.

This clone occurred once. The V and J genes are TRBV6-1 and TRBJ1-5; D may be TRBD1 (5 bases). The CDR3 runs 13 residues. Trimming took 6 bases from V and 4 from J, leaving 10 bases between them. Germline V CDR1 and CDR2: MNHNS, SASEGT. The DNA for the CDR3 is TGTGCCAGCAGGGTGACAGAGAATCAGCCCCAGCATTTT. Translated: CASRVTENQPQHF.

The chain's CDR3 is CASSYSTHRTDTQYF. In DNA, the CDR3 is TGTGCCAGCAGTTACTCGACACATCGCACAGATACGCAGTATTTT. The chain couples TRBV6-5 to TRBJ2-3, with D uncertain. Germline V gene sequence: CDR1 MNHEY, CDR2 SVGAGI. CDR3 size: 15 residues. V was shortened by 0 bases and J by 1 base, with 8 bases between the two germline ends.

V is TRBV18 and J is TRBJ1-5; the D gene is possibly TRBD1 (6 bases). The CDR3 covers 14 residues. Trimming removed 5 bases at V and 5 bases at J, with 13 bases between. Germline CDR1 and CDR2: KGHSH and LQKENI. The CDR3 coding sequence is TGTGCCAGCTCAGTGGACAGAGACTATCAGCCCCAGCATTTT. It yields the protein CASSVDRDYQPQHF.

The rearrangement links TRBV7-9 to TRBJ2-7; no reliable D call. The CDR3 extends over 14 amino acids. Deletions cut 5 bases from V and 0 bases from J, with 11 bases between. Per the germline V gene, CDR1 is SEHNR and CDR2 is FQNEAQ (reference sequence). The CDR3 nucleotides read TGTGCCAGCAGCCGCGGTGGTGGCTCCTACGAGCAGTACTTC. This encodes CASSRGGGSYEQYF.

The rearrangement links TRBV5-1 to TRBJ2-1, with TRBD1 matching 11 bases. Trimming took 4 bases from V and 3 from J; bases not matched to a gene: 3. The CDR3 extends over 15 amino acids. The germline V gene encodes CDR1 SGHRS and CDR2 YFSETQ. The CDR3 loop is CASSLGQGGYNEQFF. As DNA, the CDR3 is TGCGCCAGCAGCCTGGGACAGGGGGGCTACAATGAGCAGTTCTTC. Together with reference TRBV5-1 and TRBJ2-1, the CDR3 gives the full variable domain: KAGVTQTPRYLIKTRGQQVTLSCSPISGHRSVSWYQQTPGQGLQFLFEYFSETQRNKGNFPGRFSGRQFSNSRSEMNVSTLELGDSALYLCASSLGQGGYNEQFFGPGTRLTVL.

As regards this clone: A read error may account for a junction end that differs from germline. V is TRBV7-9 and J is TRBJ1-2; TRBD1 is a possible D gene (6 bases). Germline V lookup: CDR1 SEHNR, CDR2 FQNEAQ (reference sequence). The CDR3 is 13 residues long. In DNA, the CDR3 is TGTTCCAGCAGGAAAGAGGACAGTTATGGCTACACCTTC. It encodes CSSRKEDSYGYTF.

This clone showed up just once. The genes are TRBV7-8 and TRBJ1-1, with 10 bases identical to TRBD1. CDR3 length equals 16 residues. Germline V gene sequence: CDR1 SGHVS, CDR2 FQNEAQ. V lost 4 bases and J lost 2; bases outside the gene matches: 7. The DNA for the CDR3 is TGTGCCAGCAGCTCTGGACAGGGGGTATCTAACACTGAAGCTTTCTTT. It encodes CASSSGQGVSNTEAFF.

The V gene is TRBV15, the J gene TRBJ1-5; D ambiguous. The V end was cut by 3 bases, the J end by 3 bases, with 6 bases between. CDR1 LNHNV and CDR2 YYDKDF come from the germline V gene (reference sequence). CDR3 length equals 13 residues. This CDR3 is CATSRFHNQPQHF. CDR3 sequence (DNA): TGTGCCACCAGCAGGTTTCACAATCAGCCCCAGCATTTT.

This sequence joins TRBV19 and TRBJ1-1; possible D gene TRBD1, 5 bases. Germline values: CDR1 LNHDA, CDR2 SQIVND (reference sequence). This CDR3 region has 13 residues. The ends were cut back, 9 bases at V and 0 bases at J, with 11 bases in the middle. The DNA of the CDR3 is TGTGCCAGCAGGGATTTGATGAACACTGAAGCTTTCTTT. Its protein product is CASRDLMNTEAFF.

V is TRBV28 and J is TRBJ2-3, with D possibly TRBD2 on 7 matching bases. Germline CDR1 MDHEN, CDR2 SYDVKM. Between the trimmed V and J ends, which lost 4 bases and 5 bases, there was a span of 22 bases. This CDR3 comprises 17 residues. CDR3 nucleotide sequence: TGTGCCAGCAGTTCGGGGGGCCTCACCGTTCGGGAAGATACGCAGTATTTT. Translated, it gives CASSSGGLTVREDTQYF.

V is TRBV7-9 and J is TRBJ1-2, with 7 bases matching TRBD1. This CDR3 spans 13 amino acids. V lost 5 bases, J lost 7 bases, and 7 bases stayed unmatched. Per germline, CDR1 SEHNR and CDR2 FQNEAQ (reference sequence). In DNA, the CDR3 is TGTGCCAGCAGCGAAACAGGGGTGGGTGGCTACACCTTC. This encodes CASSETGVGGYTF.

V and J are TRBV7-3 and TRBJ1-2, with 8 bases lining up with TRBD1. The CDR3 consists of 13 residues. Germline CDR1 is SGHTA and CDR2 is FQGTGA. V lost 5 bases and J lost 6; bases outside the gene matches: 5. CDR3 DNA sequence: TGTGCCAGCAGCCCCAGACAGGGGAATGGCTACACCTTC. Translation: CASSPRQGNGYTF.

This chain connects TRBV15 to TRBJ2-4; 8 bases agree with TRBD1. There are 16 residues in the CDR3. Germline CDR1 is LNHNV and CDR2 is YYDKDF (reference sequence). The V segment lost 0 bases and the J segment 6 bases; nucleotides outside the gene matches: 7. This CDR3 reads CATSRDRGTGSNIQYF. Written as DNA, the CDR3 is TGTGCCACCAGCAGAGATCGGGGGACAGGTTCAAACATTCAGTACTTC.

The gene calls are TRBV5-1 and TRBJ2-3, with a tentative D call TRBD2 (5 bases). This CDR3 region has 14 residues. Germline V gives CDR1 SGHRS, CDR2 YFSETQ. Trimming removed 4 bases from V and 5 bases from J, with 14 bases in between. CDR3 loop: CASSPEVGKDTQYF. The DNA of the CDR3 is TGCGCCAGCAGCCCGGAGGTCGGCAAAGATACGCAGTATTTT.

The V call is TRBV14, the J call TRBJ1-2; 7 bases are shared with TRBD1. The CDR3 runs 15 residues. Losses at the gene ends were 4 bases for V and 8 bases for J; bases not matched to a gene: 13. The V gene's germline CDR1 is SGHDN and CDR2 FVKESK. CDR3 in DNA: TGTGCCAGCAGCCTACGACAGGGCATCTCGCGCGGCTACACCTTC. It encodes CASSLRQGISRGYTF.